The present T cell receptor (beta chain) was sequenced within a study of cytomegalovirus exposure and HLA in healthy donors. Study-level findings and limits: Analyzed later, most CMV-associated TCR beta chains appeared HLA-restricted.

Of note for this clone: Its target is not known.

PCR amplification relied on 60 Vbeta primers (plus 13 Jbeta primers). Measured with immunoSEQ multiplex PCR; TCRdb has only the in-frame clones, and not every one. The sample lists about 130,000 clones, 60% to 80% occurring once. J was trimmed by 7 bases and V by 0 bases; bases with no gene match: 8. The germline V gene encodes CDR1 LGHNA and CDR2 YSLEER. CDR3 length: 16 amino acids. This clonotype was obtained from a male donor in good health and CMV-seronegative. The sequencing input was PBMCs. This chain joins TRBV4-3 and TRBJ2-1; 8 bases are shared with TRBD2. The CDR3 sequence is CASSQDFGGGLNEQFF. CDR3 in DNA: TGCGCCAGCAGCCAAGACTTCGGGGGGGGGCTGAATGAGCAGTTCTTC.